A single sample is the source of the 17 T cell receptor beta chains below, sequenced in a study of blood T cell repertoires in COVID-19. Only in-frame clones appear in the TCRdb table, and some are missing; sequencing was by immunoSEQ multiplex PCR. The table records hundreds of thousands of clones, approximately 90% of them present only once. Input material: PBMCs or T cells enriched from blood (not recorded which). The source is a woman between 25 and 40 years old who had recovered from COVID-19.

The chain uses TRBV28 and TRBJ1-2; D not resolved. V was cut by 6 bases and J by 0 bases, with 20 bases left in between. Germline CDR1 is MDHEN and CDR2 is SYDVKM. The CDR3 is 17 residues long. CDR3 protein: CASSTPAGIGANYGYTF. CDR3 in DNA: TGTGCCAGCAGCACCCCGGCGGGTATCGGAGCTAACTATGGCTACACCTTC.

In this sample, this clone turned up once. J is TRBJ1-3 and V is TRBV11-2, with TRBD1 matching 8 bases. The germline V gene encodes CDR1 SGHAT and CDR2 FQNNGV. This CDR3 spans 17 amino acids. After removal of 4 bases from V and 0 bases from J, the junction contained 8 bases not matched to a gene. The CDR3 region has the DNA TGTGCCAGCAGCTCCTCGGCCGGGACAGGCTCTGGAAACACCATATATTTT. This sequence encodes CASSSSAGTGSGNTIYF.

The chain links TRBV10-3 to TRBJ1-1, with 7 positions matching TRBD1. CDR3 length equals 17 residues. The germline CDR1 and CDR2 sequences are ENHRY and SYGVKD. V shed 0 bases and J 3 bases; nucleotides not matched to a gene: 10. Here the CDR3 DNA reads TGTGCCATCAGTGAGTCGTCCCTTAAGGGGGCGGACACTGAAGCTTTCTTT. Translated: CAISESSLKGADTEAFF.

CDR3 protein: CASIGGSNTEAFF. The DNA for the CDR3 is TGTGCCAGCATAGGGGGATCGAACACTGAAGCTTTCTTT. The rearrangement joins TRBV7-3 to TRBJ1-1; TRBD1 might be the D (6 bases). V lost 7 bases, J lost 1 base, and 10 bases lay in between. The germline V gene has CDR1 SGHTA and CDR2 FQGTGA. There are 13 residues in the CDR3.

This chain joins TRBV6-2 or TRBV6-3 and TRBJ1-1; perhaps TRBD1 as D (6 bases). This CDR3 spans 12 amino acids. The V end lost 6 bases, the J end lost 3 bases, and 8 bases lay between the germline ends. Germline values: CDR1 MNHEY, CDR2 SVGEGT. CDR3 protein: CASSRQDTEAFF. Written as DNA, the CDR3 is TGTGCCAGCAGCCGACAGGACACTGAAGCTTTCTTT.

The chain's CDR3 is CASSYEAGRWYTEAFF. Written as DNA, the CDR3 is TGTGCCAGCAGTTATGAGGCAGGGAGGTGGTACACTGAAGCTTTCTTT. This rearrangement joins TRBV6-5 to TRBJ1-1, with D tentatively TRBD1 (5 bases). V lost 3 bases and J 3 bases, leaving 17 bases between the germline ends. Germline CDR1 and CDR2: MNHEY and SVGAGI. CDR3 length: 16 amino acids.

The chain carries TRBV6-5 and TRBJ1-5; D is possibly TRBD1 (6 bases). Germline assignment: CDR1 MNHEY and CDR2 SVGAGI. V was pared by 2 bases and J by 8 bases, with 19 bases between. This CDR3 has 16 amino acids. CDR3 region: CASSYPTGPYREPQHF. CDR3 bases: TGTGCCAGCAGTTACCCCACCGGCCCATACAGGGAGCCCCAGCATTTT.

The V gene is TRBV28, the J gene TRBJ2-7; 11 bases match TRBD1. This CDR3 is 16 amino acids long. From germline, CDR1 is MDHEN and CDR2 SYDVKM. Trimming cost V 6 bases and J 4 bases; bases outside gene matches: 11. Here the CDR3 reads CASRPGTGGIPYEQYF. In nucleotides, the CDR3 is TGTGCCAGCAGACCCGGGACAGGGGGTATCCCGTACGAGCAGTACTTC.

This sequence joins TRBV19 and TRBJ1-2, with TRBD1 identical over 9 bases. With 6 bases clipped from V and 8 bases from J, the junction kept 13 bases outside the gene matches. The CDR3 is 15 amino acids. Germline V gene data show CDR1 as LNHDA and CDR2 as SQIVND (reference sequence). CDR3 region: CASSNRDRDLWGYTF. The CDR3 region has the DNA TGTGCCAGTAGCAACCGGGACAGGGATTTGTGGGGCTACACCTTC.

The rearrangement links TRBV6-1 to TRBJ1-4, with D hard to call. Trimming left V 2 bases short and J 5 bases short, with 9 bases between. The CDR3 extends over 14 amino acids. Looked up from germline, CDR1 is MNHNS and CDR2 is SASEGT. The chain's CDR3 is CASSEMTGNEKLFF. Written as DNA, the CDR3 is TGTGCCAGCAGTGAAATGACGGGAAATGAAAAACTGTTTTTT.

The CDR3 sequence: CASSHGRGLAGGGGETQYF. Written as DNA, the CDR3 is TGTGCCAGCAGCCACGGGCGGGGACTAGCGGGAGGTGGCGGGGAGACCCAGTACTTC. V usage is TRBV7-2 and J usage is TRBJ2-5; 15 nucleotides agree with TRBD2. Germline CDR1 SGHTA, CDR2 FQGNSA. CDR3 length equals 19 residues. With V trimmed by 5 bases and J by 5 bases, 15 bases remained unmatched.

J is TRBJ1-1 and V is TRBV7-2, with 10 bases fitting TRBD1. With 2 bases clipped from V and 5 bases from J, the junction kept 5 bases outside the gene matches. The germline CDR1 and CDR2 sequences are SGHTA and FQGNSA. This CDR3 is built from 15 residues. CDR3 sequence (DNA): TGTGCCAGCAGCTTAAAGACAGGGGGCTGGACTGAAGCTTTCTTT. This encodes CASSLKTGGWTEAFF. Using reference TRBV7-2 and TRBJ1-1 for the parts outside the CDR3, the full variable domain is GAGVSQSPSNKVTEKGKDVELRCDPISGHTALYWYRQSLGQGLEFLIYFQGNSAPDKSGLPSDRFSAERTGGSVSTLTIQRTQQEDSAVYLCASSLKTGGWTEAFFGQGTRLTVV.

The CDR3 sequence is CASSWGHMNTEAFF. CDR3 in DNA: TGTGCCAGCAGCTGGGGCCACATGAACACTGAAGCTTTCTTT. The chain joins TRBV5-5 to TRBJ1-1, with D possibly being TRBD1 (5 bases). Between the trimmed V and J ends, which lost 3 bases and 0 bases, there was a span of 9 bases. Germline-derived CDR1 and CDR2 are SGHKS and YYEKEE (reference sequence). The CDR3 covers 14 residues.

This rearrangement joins TRBV5-8 to TRBJ2-7; D may be TRBD2 (5 bases). Germline assignment: CDR1 SGHTS and CDR2 YDEGEE. V was cut by 0 bases and J by 9 bases, with 16 bases left in between. This CDR3 region has 14 residues. CDR3 coding DNA: TGTGCCAGCAGCTTGGAGGGCTATTTAGGAGGGCAGTACTTC. Translation gives CASSLEGYLGGQYF.

The rearrangement joins TRBV4-3 to TRBJ2-3; TRBD2 is a possible D gene (6 bases). CDR3 length: 16 residues. Per the germline V gene, CDR1 is LGHNA and CDR2 is YSLEER. The V and J ends lost 4 bases and 1 base respectively, with 15 bases between them. The CDR3 loop is CASSLQTSWGTDTQYF. The CDR3, as DNA: TGCGCCAGCAGCCTCCAGACTAGTTGGGGCACAGATACGCAGTATTTT.

The chain links TRBV28 to TRBJ1-2, with D maybe TRBD1 (6 bases). V lost 6 bases and J lost 5, with 19 bases in between. Germline V CDR1 and CDR2: MDHEN, SYDVKM. This CDR3 region has 15 residues. CDR3 in DNA: TGTGCCAGCAGCACATCCGCAATAGGGGGATATGGCTACACCTTC. Translation: CASSTSAIGGYGYTF.

V gene TRBV19 combines with J gene TRBJ2-7; TRBD2 matches 9 bases. Per the germline V gene, CDR1 is LNHDA and CDR2 is SQIVND (reference sequence). V trimming: 3 bases; J trimming: 5 bases; junction bases outside the gene matches: 5. The length of the CDR3 is 14 residues. This chain's CDR3 is CASSIGLARNEQYF. CDR3 DNA: TGTGCCAGTAGTATCGGACTAGCGCGGAACGAGCAGTACTTC.